The 30 T cell receptor beta chains given below trace back to one sample, sequenced in a study of graft-versus-host responses after intestinal transplantation (dated by TCRdb to the early 2020s). This specimen's time point label, per the study, means: cells obtained before transplantation from donor or recipient. Mixed lymphocyte reactions plated approximately 200,000 CFSE-labeled pre-transplant responders with approximately 200,000 irradiated violet-dye-labeled stimulators and were cultured for 6 days. Library preparation employed the immunoSEQ multiplex PCR assay. In its TCRdb copy, this immuneACCESS table keeps in-frame sequences only and misses some clones. Where compared with another copy, unresolved V genes explain less than half of these, and the others have no known cause. The table for this sample lists 1,500 to 2,000 clones; 65% of them were counted only once. The ten largest clonotypes hold under 7.5% of the sample.

The source material was alloreactive CD8+ T cells from a mixed lymphocyte reaction culture, sampled before transplantation. The intended sense of this specimen's cell subset or site label: CFSE-low proliferating T cells sorted from approximately 6-day pre-transplant mixed lymphocyte reaction (GvH or HvG direction). Receptors were obtained from a human patient who was an organ donor for intestinal transplantation.

The chain has TRBV19 and TRBJ1-3, with a possible D match to TRBD1 (5 bases). Germline V gene lookup returns CDR1 LNHDA and CDR2 SQIVND (reference sequence). CDR3 length: 14 amino acids. With 6 bases removed from V and 0 bases from J, the gap between germline ends came to 9 bases. Here the CDR3 reads CASRDTLSGNTIYF. The CDR3 DNA reads as TGTGCCAGTAGGGACACCCTCTCTGGAAACACCATATATTTT.

CDR3 in amino acids: CASSQDTGYTEAFF. The CDR3 DNA sequence: TGCGCCAGCAGCCAAGATACGGGTTACACTGAAGCTTTCTTT. This chain links TRBV4-1 with TRBJ1-1; D call uncertain. Deletions cut 0 bases from V and 3 bases from J, with 8 bases between. This CDR3 is 14 amino acids long. Looked up from germline, CDR1 is MGHRA and CDR2 is YSYEKL.

This rearrangement joins TRBV19 to TRBJ2-7; 9 positions match TRBD1. The CDR3 totals 13 residues. Germline V CDR1 and CDR2: LNHDA, SQIVND (reference sequence). V shed 10 bases and J 5 bases; nucleotides not matched to a gene: 9. The CDR3 here is CATEGQGLDEQYF. CDR3 sequence (DNA): TGTGCCACCGAGGGACAGGGTCTCGACGAGCAGTACTTC. Combining the CDR3 with reference TRBV19 and TRBJ2-7 gives the whole variable domain DGGITQSPKYLFRKEGQNVTLSCEQNLNHDAMYWYRQDPGQGLRLIYYSQIVNDFQKGDIAEGYSVSREKKESFPLTVTSAQKNPTAFYLCATEGQGLDEQYFGPGTRLTVT.

The chain joins TRBV7-9 to TRBJ2-1; 9 nucleotides match TRBD1. The CDR3 sequence is 16 residues long. Germline values: CDR1 SEHNR, CDR2 FQNEAQ (reference sequence). Trimming at V came to 5 bases and at J to 3 bases, leaving 8 bases not matched to a gene. The CDR3 DNA sequence: TGTGCCAGCAGCCCCGGTTCGGGACAGGGCTACAATGAGCAGTTCTTC. It codes for CASSPGSGQGYNEQFF. Filled out from reference TRBV7-9 and TRBJ2-1, the complete variable domain reads DTGVSQNPRHKITKRGQNVTFRCDPISEHNRLYWYRQTLGQGPEFLTYFQNEAQLEKSRLLSDRFSAERPKGSFSTLEIQRTEQGDSAMYLCASSPGSGQGYNEQFFGPGTRLTVL.

V usage is TRBV27 and J usage is TRBJ1-2; 8 nucleotides line up with TRBD1. Germline values: CDR1 MNHEY, CDR2 SMNVEV (reference sequence). The CDR3 runs to 13 residues. The J segment lost 8 bases and the V segment lost 3 bases, leaving 5 bases of the junction unmatched. The CDR3 protein is CASSLTGVWGYTF. CDR3 in DNA: TGTGCCAGCAGTTTGACAGGGGTTTGGGGCTACACCTTC.

The chain combines TRBV19 with TRBJ1-3; D is uncertain. V dropped 8 bases and J dropped 4 bases, with 12 bases sitting between them. Germline V gives CDR1 LNHDA, CDR2 SQIVND (reference sequence). The CDR3 spans 13 residues. The CDR3 spells CASEDTSGNTIYF. CDR3 in DNA: TGTGCCAGTGAAGACACTTCGGGAAACACCATATATTTT.

The chain links TRBV25-1 to TRBJ1-3, with a tentative D call TRBD1 (5 bases). Germline V CDR1 and CDR2: MGHDK, SYGVNS. V lost 8 bases to trimming and J lost 1 base, with 24 bases between them. The CDR3 loop spans 18 amino acids. CDR3 bases: TGTGCCAGCGAAAATTCAATCCTTGACAGAGAATCTGGAAACACCATATATTTT. Amino acids: CASENSILDRESGNTIYF.

This rearrangement joins TRBV27 to TRBJ1-2; 8 bases align to TRBD1. The germline CDR1 and CDR2 sequences are MNHEY and SMNVEV (reference sequence). This CDR3 region has 14 residues. V gave up 8 bases and J gave up 3 bases; unmatched junction bases: 8. CDR3 in DNA: TGTGCCAGCGGTTCAGGGGGCCTCTACTATGGCTACACCTTC. Translated: CASGSGGLYYGYTF.

This clone was counted a single time. The junction departs from germline at one end; a sequencing error may be responsible. The chain has TRBV9 and TRBJ2-1; 11 nucleotides match TRBD2. CDR1 is SGDLS and CDR2 is YYNGEE in the germline V gene. The CDR3 length is 17 residues. For the CDR3, the DNA is TGTACCAGCAGCGCCGAACCGGGACTAGCGGTTTACAATGAGCAGTTCTTC. As protein: CTSSAEPGLAVYNEQFF.

The chain couples TRBV7-9 to TRBJ2-5; TRBD2 agrees at 11 bases. V gave up 1 base and J gave up 3 bases; unmatched junction bases: 10. This CDR3 is 18 amino acids long. The germline V gene encodes CDR1 SEHNR and CDR2 FQNEAQ (reference sequence). CDR3 sequence: CASSLVASGGPAEETQYF. Here the CDR3 DNA reads TGTGCCAGCAGCTTAGTAGCTAGCGGGGGGCCTGCAGAAGAGACCCAGTACTTC.

V gene TRBV27 combines with J gene TRBJ1-2; the D gene is possibly TRBD1 (6 bases). V gave up 4 bases and J gave up 3 bases, with 15 bases separating them. The germline gives CDR1 MNHEY, CDR2 SMNVEV (reference sequence). This CDR3 comprises 15 residues. CDR3 sequence (DNA): TGTGCCAGCAGTTATATCGCGGGGGGCTACTATGGCTACACCTTC. Translating gives CASSYIAGGYYGYTF.

V usage is TRBV4-1 and J usage is TRBJ2-7; D unclear. The V end lost 0 bases, the J end lost 3 bases, and 12 bases lay between the germline ends. The CDR3 consists of 15 residues. Per the germline V gene, CDR1 is MGHRA and CDR2 is YSYEKL. The CDR3 loop is CASSQEAWTGYEQYF. CDR3 DNA sequence: TGCGCCAGCAGCCAAGAAGCCTGGACGGGCTACGAGCAGTACTTC.

This chain connects TRBV14 to TRBJ2-2; 7 nucleotides match TRBD2. The CDR3 covers 15 residues. V trimming: 1 base; J trimming: 4 bases; junction bases outside the gene matches: 3. From germline, CDR1 is SGHDN and CDR2 FVKESK. The CDR3 spells CASSQVGGATGELFF. Written as DNA, the CDR3 is TGTGCCAGCAGCCAAGTGGGAGGGGCCACCGGGGAGCTGTTTTTT.

This clone was counted between two and nine times. The genes are TRBV7-2 and TRBJ2-5, with D perhaps TRBD1 (6 bases). The CDR3 spans 15 residues. Germline V gives CDR1 SGHTA, CDR2 FQGNSA. Trimming cost V 3 bases and J 1 base, with 12 bases left between them. The CDR3 nucleotides read TGTGCCAGCAGCTTCAGGGGCGAACCCCAAGAGACCCAGTACTTC. This gives the protein CASSFRGEPQETQYF.

The chain combines TRBV5-3 with TRBJ2-1; no reliable D call. TRBV5-3 falls under the ORF class, with uncertain function. Trimming removed 1 base at V and 8 bases at J, with 16 bases between. The CDR3 is made up of 15 amino acids. The CDR3 region has the DNA TGTGCCAGAAGCTTGTTCCTAGGCGACGACGATGAGCAGTTCTTC. Protein: CARSLFLGDDDEQFF.

This clone has just one count. The rearrangement links TRBV5-4 to TRBJ1-6; D is ambiguous. The ends were cut back, 2 bases at V and 0 bases at J, with 6 bases in the middle. The germline CDR1 and CDR2 sequences are SGHNT and YYREEE (reference sequence). The length of the CDR3 is 15 residues. CDR3 coding DNA: TGTGCCAGCAGCTTCGGCAGCTCCTATAATTCACCCCTCCACTTT. As protein: CASSFGSSYNSPLHF.

The chain combines TRBV4-1 with TRBJ2-7; 12 bases agree with TRBD2. V shed 2 bases and J 3 bases; nucleotides not matched to a gene: 2. From germline, CDR1 is MGHRA and CDR2 YSYEKL. The CDR3 totals 15 residues. The CDR3 protein is CASSQLTSGGYEQYF. The CDR3 bases are TGCGCCAGCAGCCAACTGACTAGCGGGGGCTACGAGCAGTACTTC.

The CDR3 bases are TGTGCCAGCACTACAGGGTTCGGCTATGGCTACACCTTC. It encodes CASTTGFGYGYTF. The chain carries TRBV6-1 and TRBJ1-2; D possibly corresponds to TRBD1 (6 bases). The CDR3 runs 13 residues. V lost 7 bases and J 4 bases, leaving 13 bases between the germline ends. In germline, CDR1 is MNHNS, CDR2 SASEGT.

J is TRBJ1-5 and V is TRBV4-1; TRBD1 is a possible D gene (5 bases). The CDR3 consists of 17 residues. Deletions cut 0 bases from V and 1 base from J, with 13 bases between. CDR1 and CDR2 (germline): MGHRA, YSYEKL. The CDR3 coding sequence is TGCGCCAGCAGCCAAGACCCCACAGGAGTCAGCAATCAGCCCCAGCATTTT. The encoded protein is CASSQDPTGVSNQPQHF.

This clone was seen more than once but under ten times. This chain connects TRBV9 to TRBJ1-1, with D perhaps TRBD1 (5 bases). The V and J ends lost 0 bases and 4 bases respectively, with 13 bases between them. The CDR3 loop spans 15 amino acids. Per germline, CDR1 SGDLS and CDR2 YYNGEE. The CDR3 sequence is CASSVDAGWVTEAFF. CDR3 coding DNA: TGTGCCAGCAGCGTAGATGCAGGGTGGGTCACTGAAGCTTTCTTT.

The rearrangement uses TRBV21-1 and TRBJ1-2; the listed D gene, TRBD1, was not tested against the DNA. TRBV21-1 is flagged as a pseudogene. The length of the CDR3 is 16 residues. CDR3 residues: CASSKDATEPSYGYTF. DNA for the CDR3: TGTGCCAGCAGCAAAGATGCGACAGAACCGTCATATGGCTACACCTTC.

The CDR3 DNA is TGTGCCAGCAGCTGGCAGGGGTTGTCTGAAGCTTTCTTT. Amino acid sequence: CASSWQGLSEAFF. The chain joins TRBV27 to TRBJ1-1; weak D call: TRBD1 (6 bases). The V end was cut by 6 bases, the J end by 6 bases, with 14 bases between. The germline V gene encodes CDR1 MNHEY and CDR2 SMNVEV (reference sequence). This CDR3 spans 13 amino acids.

This chain uses TRBV5-1 with TRBJ1-4; D ambiguous. The germline CDR1 and CDR2 sequences are SGHRS and YFSETQ. The CDR3 consists of 12 residues. Trimming took off 5 bases at V and 6 bases at J, with 8 bases between the two ends. The CDR3 DNA is TGCGCCAGCAGGGGGAGTTATGAAAAACTGTTTTTT. This encodes CASRGSYEKLFF.

This chain joins TRBV6-1 and TRBJ2-7; 7 bases are shared with TRBD1. CDR1 is MNHNS, CDR2 SASEGT, per germline. V lost 6 bases to trimming and J lost 3 bases; unmatched junction nucleotides: 8. The CDR3 loop spans 14 amino acids. Written as DNA, the CDR3 is TGTGCCAGCAGCCCCGGGGACAGTGGCTACGAGCAGTACTTC. Protein: CASSPGDSGYEQYF.

The chain recombines TRBV27 with TRBJ1-4; TRBD1 might be the D (5 bases). Germline values: CDR1 MNHEY, CDR2 SMNVEV (reference sequence). CDR3 length: 13 residues. The germline V and J ends were trimmed by 2 bases and 8 bases, with 9 bases remaining between them. DNA of the CDR3: TGTGCCAGCAGTTTAGCAGGGTGGGAAAAACTGTTTTTT. It specifies CASSLAGWEKLFF.

The rearrangement joins TRBV6-5 to TRBJ2-2; tentatively, D is TRBD2 (7 bases). The CDR3 sequence is 14 residues long. The V gene's germline CDR1 is MNHEY and CDR2 SVGAGI. The V end was cut by 11 bases, the J end by 4 bases, with 17 bases between. CDR3 sequence reads: CALRGGLSTGELFF. The CDR3 coding sequence is TGTGCCTTGAGGGGGGGATTAAGCACCGGGGAGCTGTTTTTT.

The V and J genes are TRBV6-1 and TRBJ1-5, with D possibly TRBD1 on 5 matching bases. In germline, CDR1 is MNHNS, CDR2 SASEGT. The V end was cut by 4 bases, the J end by 4 bases, with 11 bases between. The CDR3 has 14 residues. CDR3 sequence reads: CASSGGTGNQPQHF. Written as DNA, the CDR3 is TGTGCCAGCAGTGGAGGGACCGGTAATCAGCCCCAGCATTTT.

The rearrangement links TRBV5-1 to TRBJ1-3; TRBD1 agrees at 9 bases. The germline V gene has CDR1 SGHRS and CDR2 YFSETQ. CDR3 size: 14 residues. The trim removed 4 bases at V and 6 bases at J, leaving 5 bases unmatched. CDR3 residues: CASSPGQGENTIYF. CDR3 in DNA: TGCGCCAGCAGCCCGGGACAGGGTGAAAACACCATATATTTT.

This chain links TRBV27 with TRBJ2-2, with 8 bases matching TRBD1. Germline assignment: CDR1 MNHEY and CDR2 SMNVEV (reference sequence). The V and J ends lost 8 bases and 3 bases, in that order; junction bases with no gene match: 11. This CDR3 is built from 16 residues. CDR3 loop: CASSDWTGPDTGELFF. Written as DNA, the CDR3 is TGTGCCAGCTCAGATTGGACAGGGCCTGACACCGGGGAGCTGTTTTTT.

The rearrangement links TRBV6-1 to TRBJ1-2; D is undetermined. Germline V gene data show CDR1 as MNHNS and CDR2 as SASEGT. The CDR3 spans 11 residues. Trimming left V 11 bases short and J 8 bases short, with 15 bases between. This CDR3 reads CAGEVSEGYTF. CDR3 coding DNA: TGTGCCGGTGAGGTTTCGGAAGGCTACACCTTC.